The 23 T cell receptor beta chains reported below all come from one sample, sequenced in a study of metastatic and nonmetastatic thyroid tumors. Thyroid surgery had not been preceded by any treatment in any patient. TCRdb reprocessed the PCR reads via MiXCR. The sample yields about 47,000 clones, 24% seen once. The specimen sequenced was blood. Every receptor here comes from a male donor with papillary thyroid cancer or a benign thyroid nodule (not recorded which). Some clones in this sample may be carry-over from other donors' samples.

This chain uses TRBV11-2 with TRBJ2-7; 14 bases fit TRBD2. With V trimmed by 8 bases and J by 1 base, 16 bases remained unmatched. The CDR3 is 19 residues long. Germline CDR1 and CDR2: SGHAT and FQNNGV. In DNA form, the CDR3 reads TGTGCCAGCCGTAGAGGGGGGACTAGCGGGAGCAGGCGGTCCTACGAGCAGTACTTC. This encodes CASRRGGTSGSRRSYEQYF.

V is TRBV6-1 and J is TRBJ2-7; perhaps TRBD1 as D (6 bases). Germline loops: CDR1 MNHNS, CDR2 SASEGT. The CDR3 extends over 14 amino acids. V lost 5 bases and J lost 1, with 12 bases in between. The chain's CDR3 is CASSPQTGSYEQYF. The CDR3 bases are TGTGCCAGCAGTCCCCAGACAGGATCCTACGAGCAGTACTTC.

This clone was picked up a small number of times. V is TRBV6-1 and J is TRBJ2-1; the D gene is possibly TRBD2 (6 bases). Trimming cost V 5 bases and J 4 bases, with 15 bases left between them. CDR1 is MNHNS, CDR2 SASEGT, per germline. This CDR3 is 15 amino acids long. CDR3 nucleotide sequence: TGTGCCAGCAGTCGACTAGTCTCGGAGTACAATGAGCAGTTCTTC. Translating gives CASSRLVSEYNEQFF.

This clone has a count of ten or more. The chain couples TRBV24-1 to TRBJ2-3; TRBD2 is a possible D gene (5 bases). Germline CDR1 KGHDR, CDR2 SFDVKD. This CDR3 has 15 amino acids. V lost 9 bases, J lost 2 bases, and 17 bases lay in between. The CDR3 sequence: CATESRREDTDTQYF. The CDR3 region has the DNA TGTGCCACCGAAAGCCGACGGGAAGACACAGATACGCAGTATTTT.

This clone was found many times. CDR3 DNA: TGTGCCAGCTCACAACGACTCCAGTCACTAGCGGGAGGGCTAAATGAGCAGTTCTTC. Amino acid sequence: CASSQRLQSLAGGLNEQFF. The chain links TRBV18 to TRBJ2-1; 13 bases are shared with TRBD2. Trimming at V came to 4 bases and at J to 7 bases, leaving 16 bases not matched to a gene. This CDR3 contains 19 residues. Germline V gives CDR1 KGHSH, CDR2 LQKENI.

V gene TRBV7-2 combines with J gene TRBJ2-2; 8 bases are a match to TRBD2. CDR3 length: 15 amino acids. Germline V gives CDR1 SGHTA, CDR2 FQGNSA. Germline trimming cut 11 bases from V and 2 bases from J; bases unmatched to any gene: 10. The CDR3 here is CAGDLSGINTGELFF. The CDR3, as DNA: TGTGCCGGTGACCTTAGCGGGATTAACACCGGGGAGCTGTTTTTT.

The gene calls are TRBV11-2 and TRBJ2-7; 9 nucleotides line up with TRBD1. This CDR3 spans 14 amino acids. Germline CDR1 reads SGHAT; CDR2 reads FQNNGV. V was clipped by 5 bases and J by 3 bases; unmatched bases: 5. The CDR3 here is CASSPSGQGYEQYF. The CDR3 DNA reads as TGTGCCAGCAGCCCCTCGGGACAGGGCTACGAGCAGTACTTC. Full variable domain (missing parts from reference TRBV11-2 and TRBJ2-7): EAGVAQSPRYKIIEKRQSVAFWCNPISGHATLYWYQQILGQGPKLLIQFQNNGVVDDSQLPKDRFSAERLKGVDSTLKIQPAKLEDSAVYLCASSPSGQGYEQYFGPGTRLTVT.

This clone was detected ten times or more. The chain is built from TRBV7-9 and TRBJ1-1, with D uncertain. This CDR3 spans 13 amino acids. CDR1 is SEHNR and CDR2 is FQNEAQ in the germline V gene (reference sequence). Trimming removed 2 bases from V and 5 bases from J, with 9 bases in between. CDR3 sequence: CASSLNGGTEAFF. Written as DNA, the CDR3 is TGTGCCAGCAGCTTAAATGGAGGGACTGAAGCTTTCTTT. Variable domain in full (rest from reference TRBV7-9 and TRBJ1-1): DTGVSQNPRHKITKRGQNVTFRCDPISEHNRLYWYRQTLGQGPEFLTYFQNEAQLEKSRLLSDRFSAERPKGSFSTLEIQRTEQGDSAMYLCASSLNGGTEAFFGQGTRLTVV.

DNA for the CDR3: TGCGCCAGCAGCCCGACTAGCGGGGGAACCGGGGAGCTGTTTTTT. Its translation: CASSPTSGGTGELFF. This sequence joins TRBV5-1 and TRBJ2-2; TRBD2 matches at 12 bases. This CDR3 contains 15 residues. The V and J ends lost 4 bases and 5 bases, in that order; junction bases with no gene match: 3. Germline CDR1 and CDR2: SGHRS and YFSETQ.

The chain couples TRBV30 to TRBJ1-5; D gene unclear. CDR3 size: 13 residues. V was cut by 2 bases and J by 2 bases, with 7 bases left in between. Germline CDR1 GTSNPN, CDR2 SVGIG (reference sequence). The CDR3 spells CAWSPGGNQPQHF. CDR3 bases: TGTGCCTGGAGTCCCGGGGGCAATCAGCCCCAGCATTTT. The whole variable domain, filled in from reference TRBV30 and TRBJ1-5, reads SQTIHQWPATLVQPVGSPLSLECTVEGTSNPNLYWYRQAAGRGLQLLFYSVGIGQISSEVPQNLSASRPQDRQFILSSKKLLLSDSGFYLCAWSPGGNQPQHFGDGTRLSIL.

V is TRBV19 and J is TRBJ2-7; TRBD2 is a possible D gene (5 bases). The CDR3 sequence is 15 residues long. Germline V gives CDR1 LNHDA, CDR2 SQIVND (reference sequence). V lost 1 base, J lost 4 bases, and 14 bases lay in between. CDR3 in amino acids: CASSIAHGRGYEQYF. In nucleotides, the CDR3 is TGTGCCAGTAGTATAGCTCATGGTCGAGGGTACGAGCAGTACTTC.

This clone was counted only a few times. This chain links TRBV7-8 with TRBJ1-1, with a tentative D call TRBD1 (5 bases). Trimming removed 5 bases at V and 7 bases at J, with 17 bases between. Germline V gene sequence: CDR1 SGHVS, CDR2 FQNEAQ. The CDR3 runs to 14 residues. DNA of the CDR3: TGTGCCAGCAGCCCCGCCGGTAGACAGCATGAAGCTTTCTTT. Its protein product is CASSPAGRQHEAFF.

This clone was found many times. This chain joins TRBV6-7 and TRBJ1-6; perhaps TRBD1 as D (5 bases). TRBV6-7 is recorded as an ORF, its role being uncertain. The CDR3 contains 14 residues. The ends were cut back, 7 bases at V and 2 bases at J, with 9 bases in the middle. CDR3 in amino acids: CASIRGPYNSPLHF. The CDR3, as DNA: TGTGCCAGCATAAGGGGCCCCTATAATTCACCCCTCCACTTT.

This clone was recorded many times. This could be a read error, since a much larger clone is one nucleotide away. The chain uses TRBV27 and TRBJ2-1, with D unclear. The CDR3 has 14 residues. The germline V gene has CDR1 MNHEY and CDR2 SMNVEV (reference sequence). CDR3 DNA: TGTGCCAGCGGTGTACCTGGCGCCTACAATGAGCAGTCCTTC. Translation gives CASGVPGAYNEQSF.

This clone has only a few counts. V usage is TRBV27 and J usage is TRBJ2-1; D might be TRBD2 (6 bases). V was trimmed by 3 bases and J by 2 bases, leaving 11 bases between them. CDR1 and CDR2 from the germline V gene are MNHEY and SMNVEV (reference sequence). CDR3 length: 15 amino acids. This CDR3 reads CASSLTGETYNEQFF. In DNA, the CDR3 is TGTGCCAGCAGTTTGACGGGGGAGACCTACAATGAGCAGTTCTTC.

This clone showed up just a few times. The J gene is TRBJ2-7, the V gene TRBV6-2 or TRBV6-3, with 7 bases fitting TRBD1. This CDR3 comprises 16 residues. V gave up 2 bases and J gave up 2 bases; unmatched junction bases: 9. Per the germline V gene, CDR1 is MNHEY and CDR2 is SVGEGT. CDR3 DNA sequence: TGTGCCAGCAGTTACCCCCCAGGGGGAGTTGCCTACGAGCAGTACTTC. This translates into CASSYPPGGVAYEQYF.

V gene TRBV4-1 combines with J gene TRBJ2-2; no firm D call. CDR1 is MGHRA, CDR2 YSYEKL, per germline. The CDR3 extends over 15 amino acids. Trimming left V 9 bases short and J 3 bases short, with 17 bases between. CDR3 DNA sequence: TGCGCCAGTACAGAGAGGAGTTTCGACACCGGGGAGCTGTTTTTT. Residues: CASTERSFDTGELFF.

There are many counts of this clone. The chain uses TRBV13 and TRBJ2-1; D unclear. Germline V gene lookup returns CDR1 PRHDT and CDR2 FYEKMQ (reference sequence). V lost 4 bases, J lost 8 bases, and 24 bases lay in between. This CDR3 region has 17 residues. CDR3 sequence (DNA): TGTGCCAGCAGCTCGGGCCCCGGGTTTGATAAATGGTATGAGCAGTTCTTC. It encodes CASSSGPGFDKWYEQFF.

The sample holds many counts of this clone. The chain has TRBV15 and TRBJ1-5; the match to TRBD1 covers 9 bases. From germline, CDR1 is LNHNV and CDR2 YYDKDF (reference sequence). V was pared by 5 bases and J by 0 bases, with 8 bases of the junction left unmatched. CDR3 length: 17 amino acids. CDR3 sequence reads: CATSARQGGYSNQPQHF. The CDR3 DNA reads as TGTGCCACCAGCGCCCGACAGGGGGGATATAGCAATCAGCCCCAGCATTTT.

This clone was seen many times. The rearrangement uses TRBV19 and TRBJ2-1; D is undetermined. Germline lookup yields CDR1 LNHDA and CDR2 SQIVND (reference sequence). This CDR3 spans 13 amino acids. Trimming took 0 bases from V and 7 from J, leaving 7 bases between them. This CDR3 is CASSIDWVNEQFF. In DNA form, the CDR3 reads TGTGCCAGTAGTATAGATTGGGTGAATGAGCAGTTCTTC.

At least ten counts were recorded for this clone. CDR3 sequence: CASSYGLNQETQYF. CDR3 bases: TGTGCCAGCAGTTATGGGTTAAACCAAGAGACCCAGTACTTC. The genes are TRBV6-6 and TRBJ2-5; D remains unclear. Trimming pared 3 bases from V and 0 bases from J, leaving 8 bases between. The CDR3 extends over 14 amino acids. Germline-derived CDR1 and CDR2 are MNHNY and SVGAGI (reference sequence).

The chain has TRBV30 and TRBJ1-4; D is perhaps TRBD1 (5 bases). This CDR3 is built from 12 residues. The germline V gene encodes CDR1 GTSNPN and CDR2 SVGIG (reference sequence). CDR3 residues: CAGTGPNEKLFF. In nucleotides, the CDR3 is TGTGCTGGGACCGGGCCTAATGAAAAACTGTTTTTT.

The table lists this clone with many counts. The chain couples TRBV18 to TRBJ1-4, with D possibly matching TRBD1 (6 bases). This CDR3 is 17 amino acids long. V was shortened by 3 bases and J by 8 bases, with 22 bases between the two germline ends. The germline V gene encodes CDR1 KGHSH and CDR2 LQKENI. CDR3 nucleotide sequence: TGTGCCAGCTCACCGGCCGACGGTTTGAGAGGGGGAGAAAAACTGTTTTTT. Translation: CASSPADGLRGGEKLFF.